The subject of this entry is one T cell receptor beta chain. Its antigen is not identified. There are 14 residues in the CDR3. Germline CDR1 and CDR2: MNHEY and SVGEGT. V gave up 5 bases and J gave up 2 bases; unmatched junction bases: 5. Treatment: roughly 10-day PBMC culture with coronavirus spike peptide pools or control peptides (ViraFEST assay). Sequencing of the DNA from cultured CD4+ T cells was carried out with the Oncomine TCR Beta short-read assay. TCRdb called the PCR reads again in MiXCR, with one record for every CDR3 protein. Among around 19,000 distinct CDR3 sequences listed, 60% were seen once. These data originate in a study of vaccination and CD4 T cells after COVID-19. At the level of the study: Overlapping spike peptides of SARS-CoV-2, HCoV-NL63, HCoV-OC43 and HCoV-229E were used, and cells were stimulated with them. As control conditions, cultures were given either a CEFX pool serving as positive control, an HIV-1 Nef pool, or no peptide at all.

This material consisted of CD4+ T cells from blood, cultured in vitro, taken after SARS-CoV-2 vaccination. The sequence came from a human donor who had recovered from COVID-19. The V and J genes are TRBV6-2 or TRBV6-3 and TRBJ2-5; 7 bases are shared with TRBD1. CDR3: CASSQQGLQETQYF. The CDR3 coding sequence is TGTGCCAGCAGTCAACAGGGGCTACAAGAGACCCAGTACTTC.